The clone carrying this T cell receptor beta chain was counted once. Here immunoSEQ multiplex PCR was the method, and the copy in TCRdb shows in-frame clones only, minus some. The profile covers about 110,000 clones, with roughly 87% appearing a single time and about 3.3% taken by the ten largest. The sample is drawn from a study of T cell responses to AZD1222 COVID-19 vaccine. The V gene's germline CDR1 is LGHDT and CDR2 YNNKEL (reference sequence). This CDR3 spans 15 amino acids. The V and J ends lost 0 bases and 9 bases respectively, with 17 bases between them. This chain joins TRBV3-1 (or the pseudogene TRBV3-2) and TRBJ1-2; D remains unclear. The clonotype originates from an adult in good health. This sample comprised peripheral blood, obtained on day 0 of MenACWY control vaccination. This CDR3 is CASSQDGGLGGSYTF. The DNA of the CDR3 is TGTGCCAGCAGCCAAGATGGAGGCCTGGGTGGGAGCTACACCTTC.